The 22 T cell receptor beta chains given below trace back to one sample, sequenced in a study of regulatory T cells in long-lasting Graves disease. TCR beta libraries were built with iRepertoire HTBI primers and Arm-PCR of CDR3 regions. From the multiplex PCR reads, TCRdb called clonotypes with MiXCR, one entry per CDR3 protein. This sample has under 700,000 distinct CDR3 sequences; around 15% occur once, and the top ten carry about 25%. This sample's time point: newly diagnosed GD, antithyroid drugs for less than 3 months. Scientists built the TCR library using RNA that was extracted from PBMCs. These records were also assigned to another study, of T cells in Graves' hyperthyroidism and ophthalmopathy.

The sequencing used peripheral blood mononuclear cells (PBMCs), collected at new diagnosis, from a patient treated with antithyroid drugs. The receptors here all came from a woman in her forties or fifties with Graves disease.

A few counts support this clonotype. The chain uses TRBV5-1 and TRBJ2-7, with 8 positions matching TRBD1. This CDR3 is built from 15 residues. Germline assignment: CDR1 SGHRS and CDR2 YFSETQ. Trimming cost V 0 bases and J 3 bases; bases outside gene matches: 5. CDR3 DNA: TGCGCCAGCAGCTTGGGCAGGGGGCAGTACTACGAGCAGTACTTC. It translates to CASSLGRGQYYEQYF.

This clonotype was counted many times. The chain has TRBV18 and TRBJ2-3, with D uncertain. This CDR3 region has 12 residues. Trimming stripped 4 bases from V and 5 bases from J, with 7 bases between. Germline V gene lookup returns CDR1 KGHSH and CDR2 LQKENI. CDR3 sequence: CASSRDGDTQYF. CDR3 DNA sequence: TGTGCCAGCTCACGAGACGGAGATACGCAGTATTTT.

This chain links TRBV29-1 with TRBJ2-7, with D uncertain. V gave up 7 bases and J gave up 0 bases, with 16 bases separating them. The CDR3 spans 14 residues. From germline, CDR1 is SQVTM and CDR2 ANQGSEA. As DNA, the CDR3 is TGCAGCGCCGCCGGTCGGACGAGCTCCTACGAGCAGTACTTC. As protein: CSAAGRTSSYEQYF.

Ten or more counts support this clonotype. This chain connects TRBV20-1 to TRBJ2-3; TRBD1 is a possible D gene (6 bases). This CDR3 is 12 amino acids long. The V end was cut by 2 bases, the J end by 5 bases, with 8 bases between. The germline V gene encodes CDR1 DFQATT and CDR2 SNEGSKA (reference sequence). CDR3 protein: CSARQGLDTQYF. The CDR3 DNA sequence: TGCAGTGCTAGACAGGGGCTAGATACGCAGTATTTT.

This clonotype was observed at least ten times. This chain connects TRBV12-5 to TRBJ2-3; 7 bases line up with TRBD1. Germline V gives CDR1 LGHNT, CDR2 FRNRAP. V was pared by 5 bases and J by 4 bases, with 6 bases of the junction left unmatched. The CDR3 sequence is 14 residues long. The CDR3 spells CASGHGQGADTQYF. CDR3 DNA: TGTGCTAGTGGTCACGGGCAGGGGGCAGATACGCAGTATTTT.

This clonotype was observed at least ten times. This chain uses TRBV20-1 with TRBJ2-7, with unresolved D. V lost 0 bases, J lost 0 bases, and 6 bases lay in between. The germline V gene encodes CDR1 DFQATT and CDR2 SNEGSKA (reference sequence). This CDR3 is built from 13 residues. The CDR3 DNA reads TGCAGTGCTAGAGATGACAACTCCTACGAGCAGTACTTC. It yields the protein CSARDDNSYEQYF.

This clonotype has at least ten counts. The rearrangement uses TRBV6-1 and TRBJ1-4; the D gene is possibly TRBD1 (5 bases). V was cut by 6 bases and J by 4 bases, with 15 bases left in between. The CDR3 totals 15 residues. The germline V gene has CDR1 MNHNS and CDR2 SASEGT. The CDR3 is CASRNFGDHNEKLFF. In nucleotides, the CDR3 is TGTGCCAGCAGAAACTTCGGGGACCATAATGAAAAACTGTTTTTT.

This chain connects TRBV12-3 or TRBV12-4 to TRBJ1-5; D possibly corresponds to TRBD1 (5 bases). Trimming removed 2 bases from V and 4 bases from J, with 12 bases in between. The CDR3 sequence is 15 residues long. DNA of the CDR3: TGTGCCAGCAGTTTAACCGGGACTGCAAATCAGCCCCAGCATTTT. Translated: CASSLTGTANQPQHF.

A remark on this clonotype: A read error may be the cause here, since a much bigger clone is one base away. V and J are TRBV30 and TRBJ2-2; D may be TRBD1 or TRBD2 (5 bases each). The germline CDR1 and CDR2 sequences are GTSNPN and SVGIG (reference sequence). The length of the CDR3 is 15 residues. The CDR3 DNA sequence: TGTGCCTGGACCGGGGCCCTCGCGAGCACCGGGGAGCTGCTTTTT. Translating gives CAWTGALASTGELLF.

This clonotype appeared many times. V gene TRBV7-3 combines with J gene TRBJ1-1; a weak D match, TRBD1 (6 bases). The CDR3 extends over 15 amino acids. Trimming took off 2 bases at V and 1 base at J, with 11 bases between the two ends. Germline loops: CDR1 SGHTA, CDR2 FQGTGA. The DNA of the CDR3 is TGTGCCAGCAGCTTACAAGGGGGGACGAACACTGAAGCTTTCTTT. Protein product: CASSLQGGTNTEAFF.

The chain carries TRBV2 and TRBJ2-7, with D unresolved. The CDR3 extends over 14 amino acids. Per germline, CDR1 SNHLY and CDR2 FYNNEI. Deletions cut 4 bases from V and 3 bases from J, with 13 bases between. CDR3 sequence reads: CASSVGREFYEQYF. The CDR3 bases are TGTGCCAGCAGTGTTGGAAGAGAATTCTACGAGCAGTACTTC.

As for this clonotype: This sequence is one base from a far larger clone and is likely a read error. V and J are TRBV10-3 and TRBJ1-4; D is perhaps TRBD1 (6 bases). CDR1 is ENHRY, CDR2 SYGVKD, per germline. Trimming removed 5 bases at V and 8 bases at J, with 12 bases between. There are 13 residues in the CDR3. In DNA form, the CDR3 reads TGTGCCATCAGTTACAGGACAGACGAAAAACTGTTTTTT. This codes for CAISYRTDEKLFF.

The chain employs TRBV7-9 and TRBJ1-1, with 12 bases that match TRBD1. In germline, CDR1 is SEHNR, CDR2 FQNEAQ (reference sequence). The V gene end was trimmed by 5 bases and the J gene end by 5 bases; junction bases not matched to a gene: 9. The CDR3 length is 16 residues. The CDR3 loop is CASSRGTGGWETEAFF. In DNA, the CDR3 is TGTGCCAGCAGCCGTGGGACAGGGGGCTGGGAGACTGAAGCTTTCTTT.

At least ten counts were recorded for this clonotype. This rearrangement joins TRBV18 to TRBJ2-1; perhaps TRBD2 as D (6 bases). The CDR3 sequence is 18 residues long. V was trimmed by 5 bases and J by 6 bases, leaving 26 bases between them. Germline CDR1 reads KGHSH; CDR2 reads LQKENI. CDR3 nucleotide sequence: TGTGCCAGCTCATTGACCCTCGGGACTTTCAACTCAGGCAATGAGCAGTTCTTC. Its translation is CASSLTLGTFNSGNEQFF.

This clonotype was counted only a few times. The chain carries TRBV20-1 and TRBJ2-3, with D perhaps TRBD2 (7 bases). The CDR3 totals 15 residues. Per the germline V gene, CDR1 is DFQATT and CDR2 is SNEGSKA (reference sequence). V lost 4 bases to trimming and J lost 1 base, with 15 bases between them. The CDR3 bases are TGCAGTGCTACCCCGAGGGGGGGTGGCACAGATACGCAGTATTTT. It encodes CSATPRGGGTDTQYF.

There are many counts of this clonotype. J is TRBJ2-3 and V is TRBV24-1; 11 positions match TRBD2. The CDR3 is 16 amino acids. With 4 bases clipped from V and 7 bases from J, the junction kept 9 bases outside the gene matches. CDR1 is KGHDR, CDR2 SFDVKD, per germline. CDR3 nucleotide sequence: TGTGCCACCAGTGACCCGACTAGCGGGGAATTACATACGCAGTATTTT. As protein: CATSDPTSGELHTQYF.

The V call is TRBV20-1, the J call TRBJ1-1; possibly TRBD1 for D (5 bases). Germline lookup yields CDR1 DFQATT and CDR2 SNEGSKA (reference sequence). V gave up 4 bases and J gave up 1 base, with 10 bases separating them. The CDR3 extends over 13 amino acids. The CDR3 here is CSATGGANTEAFF. In DNA form, the CDR3 reads TGCAGTGCTACCGGAGGGGCGAACACTGAAGCTTTCTTT.

The sample holds many counts of this clonotype. The chain joins TRBV2 to TRBJ1-3, with 8 bases matching TRBD1. Germline values: CDR1 SNHLY, CDR2 FYNNEI. This CDR3 comprises 14 residues. Trimming took 7 bases from V and 1 from J; bases not matched to a gene: 3. The CDR3 reads CASIRTGSGNTIYF. The CDR3 region has the DNA TGTGCCAGCATTCGGACAGGGTCTGGAAACACCATATATTTT.

The table lists this clonotype with many counts. The rearrangement uses TRBV5-1 and TRBJ2-2; D remains unclear. Germline V gene sequence: CDR1 SGHRS, CDR2 YFSETQ. This CDR3 region has 14 residues. V was pared by 0 bases and J by 3 bases, with 6 bases between. CDR3 nucleotides: TGCGCCAGCAGCTTGGCCCCACACACCGGGGAGCTGTTTTTT. This translates into CASSLAPHTGELFF.

This clonotype came up a few times. V and J are TRBV30 and TRBJ1-2; perhaps TRBD1 as D (5 bases). The CDR3 contains 12 residues. Germline loops: CDR1 GTSNPN, CDR2 SVGIG (reference sequence). V gave up 3 bases and J gave up 14 bases, with 19 bases separating them. The CDR3 region has the DNA TGTGCCTGGAGAAGGACACACGATCGTTGGACCTTC. Encoded protein: CAWRRTHDRWTF. The entire variable domain, with the rest obtained from reference TRBV30 and TRBJ1-2, is as follows: SQTIHQWPATLVQPVGSPLSLECTVEGTSNPNLYWYRQAAGRGLQLLFYSVGIGQISSEVPQNLSASRPQDRQFILSSKKLLLSDSGFYLCAWRRTHDRWTFGSGTRLTVV.

V and J are TRBV5-1 and TRBJ1-6; D unresolved. The V end was cut by 0 bases, the J end by 9 bases, with 7 bases between. Germline lookup yields CDR1 SGHRS and CDR2 YFSETQ. The CDR3 spans 13 residues. The CDR3 DNA sequence: TGCGCCAGCAGCTTGGACTCGGTTTCACCCCTCCACTTT. As protein: CASSLDSVSPLHF.

The sample holds many counts of this clonotype. This chain connects TRBV6-2 or TRBV6-3 to TRBJ1-2; 8 positions agree with TRBD1. From germline, CDR1 is MNHEY and CDR2 SVGEGT. V shed 0 bases and J 4 bases; nucleotides not matched to a gene: 4. CDR3 length: 15 residues. CDR3 protein: CASSYSVGTGYGYTF. CDR3 coding DNA: TGTGCCAGCAGTTACTCGGTTGGGACAGGCTATGGCTACACCTTC.